Given below is one T cell receptor (beta chain) in context. What it binds is unknown. The entry originates in a study of T cells in localized non-small cell lung cancer. The germline V and J ends were trimmed by 5 bases and 3 bases, with 16 bases remaining between them. This CDR3 is built from 16 residues. Germline V lookup: CDR1 SGHAT, CDR2 FQNNGV. Points from the study as a whole: There were a median around 59 of the top 100 tumor clones appearing in adjacent lung. Longer survival (overall) was linked to higher T cell density in blood. Tumor trailed uninvolved adjacent lung in T cell clonality, which peaked there. Heterogeneity remains possible, as sequencing covered one tumor region only.

Measured with immunoSEQ multiplex PCR; TCRdb has only the in-frame clones, and not every one. The table shows some 66,000 clones, with 84% occurring only once. Sequences were derived from peripheral blood, sampled before any cancer treatment. This sequence joins TRBV11-2 and TRBJ2-2, with a possible D match to TRBD1 (6 bases). This sequence originates from a female donor of 60 years or more with stage I lung adenocarcinoma. The CDR3 loop reads CASSPYRASDTGELFF. CDR3 coding DNA: TGTGCCAGCAGCCCCTACAGGGCGTCGGACACCGGGGAGCTGTTTTTT.